The rows below give T cell receptor beta chains drawn from one sample of a study of graft-versus-host responses after intestinal transplantation. These receptors' antigens are unknown. TCRdb's table, derived via immunoSEQ multiplex PCR, lists solely in-frame clones and lacks some. The sample consists of around 100,000 clones, more than 75% of them appearing once. This material consisted of unstimulated CD4+ T cells sorted from spleen or lymph node cells, taken before intestinal transplant. The receptors were sampled from a human donor who received an intestinal transplant. Each CDR3 is given with its conserved first and last residue. D genes are given only for firm matches. A row's size may be missing; if present it is once, few, many or a size class.

few | TRBJ2-7 | TRBD2 | TRBV6-6 | CASSDRAGASYEQYF | TGTGCCAGCAGTGACCGTGCGGGAGCATCGTACGAGCAGTACTTC
NA | TRBJ2-3 | NA | TRBV2 | CASRSDPDTQYF | TGTGCCAGCAGGTCGGACCCAGATACGCAGTATTTT
few | TRBJ1-3 | NA | TRBV27 | CASRGAGGGNTIYF | TGTGCCAGCAGAGGTGCGGGAGGTGGAAACACCATATATTTT
NA | TRBJ2-7 | TRBD1 | TRBV6-6 | CASRDRRYEQYF | TGTGCCAGCCGGGACAGACGCTACGAGCAGTACTTC
NA | TRBJ1-1 | TRBD1 | TRBV6-5 | CATAQGGWDTEAFF | TGTGCCACCGCCCAGGGGGGATGGGACACTGAAGCTTTCTTT
NA | TRBJ2-1 | TRBD1 | TRBV7-2 | CASPRGQGRWDEQFF | TGTGCCAGCCCCCGGGGACAGGGGAGATGGGATGAGCAGTTCTTC
NA | TRBJ2-3 | NA | TRBV13 | CASSREDTQYF | TGTGCCAGCTCTCGGGAGGATACGCAGTATTTT
NA | TRBJ1-1 | NA | TRBV11-2 | CASSLGRSQDTEAFF | TGTGCCAGCAGCTTAGGAAGGTCCCAGGACACTGAAGCTTTCTTT
NA | TRBJ2-5 | TRBD2 | TRBV14 | CASSPRTSGPQYF | TGTGCCAGCAGCCCCCGGACTAGCGGGCCCCAGTACTTC
NA | TRBJ2-3 | NA | TRBV28 | CASGGGSTDTQYF | TGTGCCAGCGGGGGCGGCAGCACAGATACGCAGTATTTT
NA | TRBJ1-2 | NA | TRBV6-5 | CASSSLATANYGYTF | TGTGCCAGCAGTTCCCTCGCTACAGCTAACTATGGCTACACCTTC
NA | TRBJ2-5 | TRBD1 | TRBV29-1 | CSAWTGSETQYF | TGCAGCGCCTGGACAGGGTCGGAGACCCAGTACTTC
NA | TRBJ2-1 | TRBD2 | TRBV11-1 | CASNLRGLAGGPSNEQFF | TGTGCCAGCAACCTAAGGGGACTAGCGGGAGGGCCGTCTAATGAGCAGTTCTTC
once | TRBJ1-1 | NA | TRBV2 | CASSDGPRSGTEAFF | TGTGCCAGCAGTGACGGCCCCCGCAGCGGCACTGAAGCTTTCTTT
once | TRBJ1-6 | NA | TRBV11-2 | CASSLRALYNSPLHF | TGTGCCAGCAGCTTAAGGGCACTATATAATTCACCCCTCCACTTT
NA | TRBJ2-3 | TRBD2 | TRBV7-2 | CASSPGLAGRDTQYF | TGTGCCAGCAGCCCGGGACTAGCGGGAAGGGATACGCAGTATTTT
NA | TRBJ2-7 | NA | TRBV6-5 | CASRVEHEQYF | TGTGCCAGCAGGGTTGAGCACGAGCAGTACTTC
NA | TRBJ2-2 | NA | TRBV5-6 | CASSLAREDTGELFF | TGTGCCAGCAGCTTGGCAAGGGAGGACACCGGGGAGCTGTTTTTT
NA | TRBJ2-1 | NA | TRBV7-3 | CASSLIPSYNEQFF | TGTGCCAGCAGCTTGATCCCCTCCTACAATGAGCAGTTCTTC
NA | TRBJ2-1 | NA | TRBV9 | CASSAVWGSSYNEQFF | TGTGCCAGCAGCGCCGTTTGGGGCAGCTCCTACAATGAGCAGTTCTTC
NA | TRBJ2-7 | NA | TRBV15 | CATSRDLTPTTYEQYF | TGTGCCACCAGCAGAGATCTTACACCGACCACCTACGAGCAGTACTTC
NA | TRBJ2-5 | TRBD2 | TRBV7-3 | CASSLRGGETQYF | TGTGCCAGCAGCTTAAGGGGAGGGGAGACCCAGTACTTC
NA | TRBJ1-6 | NA | TRBV7-3 | CASSLRTGNSPLHF | TGTGCCAGCAGCTTAAGAACGGGGAATTCACCCCTCCACTTT
once | TRBJ2-7 | NA | TRBV6-1 | CASSEVPSSYEQYF | TGTGCCAGCAGTGAAGTTCCGAGCTCCTACGAGCAGTACTTC
NA | TRBJ2-3 | NA | TRBV5-1 | CASSQTPGSGPTDTQYF | TGCGCCAGCAGCCAAACTCCGGGGAGCGGGCCCACAGATACGCAGTATTTT
NA | TRBJ1-1 | NA | TRBV4-1 | CASSHPIRAKGMNTEAFF | TGCGCCAGCAGCCATCCCATCCGGGCCAAGGGAATGAACACTGAAGCTTTCTTT